This T cell receptor (beta chain) was captured in a study of T cells in Graves' hyperthyroidism and ophthalmopathy. Findings and caveats of the study: Separating ophthalmopathy from stable hyperthyroidism was achieved by a 13 V-J model.

The source material, RNA transcripts, was used to amplify TCR beta CDR3 regions. The TCR CDR3 first-round RT-PCR relied on the HTBI primer set. In TCRdb, the multiplex PCR reads were re-called with MiXCR into one record per CDR3 protein. The sample has approximately 630,000 distinct CDR3 sequences; roughly 17% are singletons. There are 15 residues in the CDR3. From germline, CDR1 is SEHNR and CDR2 FQNEAQ (reference sequence). Trimming pared 5 bases from V and 5 bases from J, leaving 18 bases between. Diagnostic assessment was based on clinical symptoms, serum thyroxine and TRAb, thyroid ultrasound and orbital computed tomography. Remarks on this clonotype: What it binds is unknown.

The genes are TRBV7-9 and TRBJ2-5; the D gene is possibly TRBD2 (6 bases). Sequenced material: blood. This TCR derives from a woman aged 25-40 years with Graves' hyperthyroidism. The CDR3 reads CASSLDSGSGETQYF. The DNA for the CDR3 is TGTGCCAGCAGCCTGGATAGCGGTTCGGGGGAGACCCAGTACTTC.